This record concerns one T cell receptor (beta chain) sequence. No antigen is known for it. Time point given: baseline, week 1 (first vaccination visit). The treatment denotes: pre-vaccination baseline after standard-of-care therapy. The germline CDR1 and CDR2 sequences are SGHNT and YYREEE (reference sequence). CDR3 length: 15 amino acids. The V and J ends lost 5 bases and 6 bases respectively, with 20 bases between them. The sample belongs to a study of a mutant IDH1 vaccine in newly diagnosed glioma. Study-level information: Treatment recipients were approximately 62% male and about 40% female, and their mean age was roughly 40 years. Before enrollment, patients got radiotherapy alone, temozolomide alone, or mostly the combination.

Here immunoSEQ multiplex PCR was the method, and the copy in TCRdb shows in-frame clones only, minus some. The data hold over 75,000 clones, with 80% observed a single time. Study-level results: A vaccine-induced immune response developed in around 94% of the patients. Pseudoprogression appeared independent of alterations in top peripheral clonotypes.

Sequenced here: PBMCs, sampled from a glioma patient treated with radiotherapy, temozolomide or both. This TCR came from a man in his forties with glioma. This sequence joins TRBV5-4 and TRBJ1-2; TRBD1 might be the D (5 bases). CDR3 DNA: TGTGCCAGCAGTCCTAGGGCAGGGCAACCCCATGGCTACACCTTC. Translation: CASSPRAGQPHGYTF. Filled out from reference TRBV5-4 and TRBJ1-2, the complete variable domain reads ETGVTQSPTHLIKTRGQQVTLRCSSQSGHNTVSWYQQALGQGPQFIFQYYREEENGRGNFPPRFSGLQFPNYSSELNVNALELDDSALYLCASSPRAGQPHGYTFGSGTRLTVV.